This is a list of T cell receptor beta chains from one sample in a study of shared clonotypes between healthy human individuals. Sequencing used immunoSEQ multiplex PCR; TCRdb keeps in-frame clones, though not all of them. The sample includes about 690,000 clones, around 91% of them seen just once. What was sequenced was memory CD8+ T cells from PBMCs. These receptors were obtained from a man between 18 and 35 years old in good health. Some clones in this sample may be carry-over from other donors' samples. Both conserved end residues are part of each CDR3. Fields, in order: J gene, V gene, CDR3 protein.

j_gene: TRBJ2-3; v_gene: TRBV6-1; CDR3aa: CASSPLAGGADTQYF
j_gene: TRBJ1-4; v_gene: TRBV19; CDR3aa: CASSIQGSLYEKLFF
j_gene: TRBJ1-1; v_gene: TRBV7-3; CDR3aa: CASSLGRNTEAFF
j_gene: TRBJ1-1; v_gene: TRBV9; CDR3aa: CASSVDRGLGTEAFF
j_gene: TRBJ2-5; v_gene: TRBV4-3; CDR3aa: CASSQRGEGPLRETQYF
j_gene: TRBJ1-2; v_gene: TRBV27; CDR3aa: CASSLKKGAPDGYTF
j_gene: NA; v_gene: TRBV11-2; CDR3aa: CASSSELADEQYF
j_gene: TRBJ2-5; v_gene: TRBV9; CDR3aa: CASSTLLAGGLETQYF
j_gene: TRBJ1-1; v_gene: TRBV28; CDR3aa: CASSLQNHEAFF
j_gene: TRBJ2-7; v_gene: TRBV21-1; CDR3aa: CASNLQGLSSYEQYF
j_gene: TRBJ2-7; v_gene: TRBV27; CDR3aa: CASSLSRGARYEQYF
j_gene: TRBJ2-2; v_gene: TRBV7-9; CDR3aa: CASSSGSTTGELFF
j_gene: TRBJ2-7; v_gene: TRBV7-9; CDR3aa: CASSGGLAGHQGVYEQYF
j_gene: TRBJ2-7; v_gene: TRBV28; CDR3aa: CASSLRYEQYF
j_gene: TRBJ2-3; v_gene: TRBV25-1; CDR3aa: CASSESNRGTDTQYF
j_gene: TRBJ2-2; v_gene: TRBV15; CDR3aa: CATSRDWFLSGGPDTGELFF
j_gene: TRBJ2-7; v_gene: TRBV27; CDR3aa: CASSPRPPYEQYF
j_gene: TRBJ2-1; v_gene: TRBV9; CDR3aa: CASSLGTPVRGGQFF
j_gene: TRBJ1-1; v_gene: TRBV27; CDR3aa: CASSWGQANTEAFF
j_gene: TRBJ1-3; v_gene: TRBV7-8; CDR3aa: CASSTRDRGLPSSGNTIYF
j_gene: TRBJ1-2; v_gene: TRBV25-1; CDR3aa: CASSDRDLYGYTF
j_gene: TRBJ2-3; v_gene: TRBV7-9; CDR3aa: CASSLSLTEGSTDTQYF
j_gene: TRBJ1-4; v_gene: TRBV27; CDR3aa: CASSRYVSANEKLFF
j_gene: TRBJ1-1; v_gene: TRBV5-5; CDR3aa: CASSFDRGGTEAFF
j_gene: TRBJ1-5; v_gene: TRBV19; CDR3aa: CASSRTDRGKSHGGNQPQHF
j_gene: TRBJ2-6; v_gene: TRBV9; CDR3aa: CASRSSGANVLTF
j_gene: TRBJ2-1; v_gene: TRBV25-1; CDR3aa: CASSDYGQGRGNEQFF
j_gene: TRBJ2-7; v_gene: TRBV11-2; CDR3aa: CASRSGAYEQYF
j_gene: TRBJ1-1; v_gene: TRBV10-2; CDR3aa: CASGEIRNTEAFF
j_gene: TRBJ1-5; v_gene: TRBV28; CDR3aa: CASSTSGDYNQPQHF
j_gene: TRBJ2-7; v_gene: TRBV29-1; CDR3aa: CSVELSGSSYEQYF
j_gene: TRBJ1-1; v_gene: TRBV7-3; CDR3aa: CASSSRGTEAFF
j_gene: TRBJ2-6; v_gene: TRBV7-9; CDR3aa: CASSRTVKQANVLTF
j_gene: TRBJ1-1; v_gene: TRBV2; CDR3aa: CASDNGETEAFF
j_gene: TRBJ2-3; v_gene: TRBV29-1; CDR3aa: CSVGWGTSTDTQYF
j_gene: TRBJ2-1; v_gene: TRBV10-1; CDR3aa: CASSESPDRVIGEQFF
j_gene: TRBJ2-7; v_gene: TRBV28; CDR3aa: CASSPLAGENYEQYF
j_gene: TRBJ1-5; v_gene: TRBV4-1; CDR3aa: CASSQEGGHTNQPQHF
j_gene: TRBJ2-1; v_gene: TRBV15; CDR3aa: CATSRGLNEQFF
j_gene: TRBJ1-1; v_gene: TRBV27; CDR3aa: CASSLRQSNTEAFF
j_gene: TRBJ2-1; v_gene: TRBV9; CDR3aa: CASSVERAGDEQFF
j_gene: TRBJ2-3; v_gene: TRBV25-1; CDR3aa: CASSEIRDPLSTDTQYF
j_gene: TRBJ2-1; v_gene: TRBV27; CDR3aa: CASSWGLAGNEQFF